Listed below are T cell receptor beta chains from one sample, sequenced in a study of cytomegalovirus exposure and HLA in healthy donors. Clones were sequenced by immunoSEQ multiplex PCR, and TCRdb holds only the in-frame ones, with some missing. The sample carries 110,000 to 150,000 clones, about 95% recorded once. The sample taken for sequencing was PBMCs. These receptors all come from a young man in good health and CMV-seropositive. Both conserved end residues are part of each CDR3. D genes are given only for firm matches. Rows may omit the clone size; those that give it use once, few, many or a size class.

abundance	d_gene	j_gene	v_gene	CDR3aa	CDR3nt
once	.	TRBJ2-7	TRBV4-1	CASMDITSYEQYF	TGCGCCAGTATGGACATTACCTCCTACGAGCAGTACTTC
.	TRBD2	TRBJ2-7	TRBV6-6	CASTRDYLSYEQYF	TGTGCCAGCACCAGGGACTACCTCTCCTACGAGCAGTACTTC
.	TRBD1	TRBJ1-2	TRBV5-1	CASSEQGTAYGYTF	TGCGCCAGCAGCGAACAGGGGACAGCCTATGGCTACACCTTC
.	TRBD1	TRBJ2-1	TRBV13	CASSLGLDRVTNEQFF	TGTGCCAGCAGCTTAGGCCTCGACAGGGTCACGAATGAGCAGTTCTTC
.	TRBD1	TRBJ2-7	TRBV5-4	CASSSPGQSNEQYF	TGTGCCAGCAGCTCCCCGGGACAGAGCAACGAGCAGTACTTC
.	.	TRBJ2-7	TRBV5-4	CASSFGGGYEQYF	TGTGCCAGCAGCTTCGGGGGAGGCTACGAGCAGTACTTC
.	.	TRBJ2-1	TRBV30	CAWSLSAHNEQFF	TGTGCCTGGAGCTTAAGCGCCCACAATGAGCAGTTCTTC
.	TRBD1	TRBJ1-1	TRBV6-1	CASSVDRGGTEAFF	TGTGCCAGCAGTGTCGACAGGGGAGGGACTGAAGCTTTCTTT
once	.	TRBJ1-1	TRBV4-1	CASSQGRNTEAFF	TGCGCCAGCAGCCAAGGCAGGAACACTGAAGCTTTCTTT
.	.	TRBJ2-5	TRBV5-1	CASSLEPSRDADGETQYF	TGCGCCAGCAGCTTGGAACCCTCCCGGGATGCCGACGGCGAGACCCAGTACTTC
.	TRBD1	TRBJ2-5	TRBV25-1	CASSKGQGRGETQYF	TGTGCCAGCAGTAAGGGACAGGGGCGTGGGGAGACCCAGTACTTC
.	.	TRBJ1-1	TRBV5-6	CASSLVRGGTEAFF	TGTGCCAGCAGCTTGGTACGGGGAGGAACTGAAGCTTTCTTT
.	TRBD1	TRBJ2-7	TRBV5-1	CASSPGQGASYEQYF	TGCGCCAGCAGCCCCGGACAGGGGGCCTCCTACGAGCAGTACTTC
.	.	TRBJ2-1	TRBV7-9	CASSLAPFFGSYNEQFF	TGTGCCAGCAGCTTAGCTCCCTTCTTCGGCTCCTACAATGAGCAGTTCTTC
.	.	TRBJ2-1	TRBV6-1	CALSGSYNEQFF	TGTGCCCTGAGCGGCTCGTACAATGAGCAGTTCTTC
.	.	TRBJ2-2	TRBV27	CASSRQVITGELFF	TGTGCCAGCAGTCGACAGGTGATAACCGGGGAGCTGTTTTTT
.	TRBD1	TRBJ1-2	TRBV4-1	CASSQAAGTGGNYGYTF	TGCGCCAGCAGCCAAGCCGCGGGGACAGGGGGTAACTATGGCTACACCTTC
once	TRBD2	TRBJ2-1	TRBV10-3	CAISGLAGGVRNEQFF	TGTGCCATCAGTGGACTAGCGGGAGGGGTTAGGAATGAGCAGTTCTTC
.	TRBD1	TRBJ1-2	TRBV2	CASSPDRGQYYGYTF	TGTGCCAGCAGCCCCGACAGGGGTCAATACTATGGCTACACCTTC
.	.	TRBJ1-5	TRBV18	CASSPGRASNQPQHF	TGTGCCAGCTCACCTGGGAGGGCTAGCAATCAGCCCCAGCATTTT
.	TRBD1	TRBJ2-5	TRBV6-6	CASSKPGQGSGTQYF	TGTGCCAGCAGTAAACCGGGACAGGGTTCGGGGACCCAGTACTTC
.	TRBD2	TRBJ2-7	TRBV4-1	CASSMIPGTSGYEQYF	TGCGCCAGCAGCATGATTCCCGGGACTAGCGGCTACGAGCAGTACTTC
.	TRBD1	TRBJ2-3	TRBV7-2	CASQNRQGFSLDTQYF	TGTGCCAGCCAAAACCGACAGGGTTTTTCCCTGGATACGCAGTATTTT
.	.	TRBJ1-2	TRBV5-4	CASSTQGIYGYTF	TGTGCCAGCAGCACCCAGGGGATCTATGGCTACACCTTC
.	.	TRBJ2-7	TRBV9	CASSVADTYEQYF	TGTGCCAGCAGCGTGGCGGATACCTACGAGCAGTACTTC
.	.	TRBJ1-1	TRBV7-6	CASSVGMNTEAFF	TGTGCCAGCAGCGTGGGCATGAACACTGAAGCTTTCTTT
.	.	TRBJ1-1	TRBV5-4	CASSLAGNTEAFF	TGTGCCAGCAGCTTGGCGGGGAACACTGAAGCTTTCTTT
.	.	TRBJ2-1	TRBV10-3	CAISDSYNEQFF	TGTGCCATCAGTGACAGCTACAATGAGCAGTTCTTC
once	TRBD1	TRBJ1-5	TRBV30	CAWSDLGQINQPQHF	TGTGCCTGGAGTGATTTGGGACAGATCAATCAGCCCCAGCATTTT
.	.	TRBJ2-3	TRBV11-2	CASSSSDNEDTQYF	TGTGCCAGCAGCTCATCAGACAACGAAGATACGCAGTATTTT
once	.	TRBJ2-5	TRBV11-3	CASSRDTQETQYF	TGTGCCAGCTCTAGGGACACTCAAGAGACCCAGTACTTC
.	.	TRBJ1-2	TRBV6-6	CASGGEGYTF	TGTGCCAGCGGAGGGGAGGGCTACACCTTC
.	TRBD2	TRBJ2-2	TRBV6-1	CASSETGRAEFTGELFF	TGTGCCAGCAGTGAAACGGGGAGGGCAGAGTTCACCGGGGAGCTGTTTTTT
.	TRBD2	TRBJ2-7	TRBV7-9	CASSFNAGGPNARLEQYF	TGTGCCAGCAGCTTTAATGCGGGAGGACCAAATGCTAGGCTGGAGCAGTACTTC
.	.	TRBJ1-2	TRBV5-1	CASSFRGPSGYTF	TGCGCCAGCAGCTTCAGGGGACCTTCGGGCTACACCTTC
once	TRBD1	TRBJ1-3	TRBV7-9	CASSSRRTGGASGNTIYF	TGTGCCAGCAGCTCCCGTAGGACAGGGGGCGCGTCCGGAAACACCATATATTTT
.	TRBD1	TRBJ1-1	TRBV4-1	CASSQEQGAGEAFF	TGCGCCAGCAGCCAAGAACAGGGGGCCGGTGAAGCTTTCTTT
once	.	TRBJ2-1	TRBV18	CASSGVRDTYNEQFF	TGTGCCAGCTCGGGGGTACGGGACACTTACAATGAGCAGTTCTTC
.	TRBD2	TRBJ2-7	TRBV4-1	CASSQEAASGSFAYEQYF	TGCGCCAGCAGCCAAGAGGCCGCTAGCGGGAGCTTCGCCTACGAGCAGTACTTC
.	.	TRBJ1-1	TRBV2	CASRGGGGRMNTEAFF	TGTGCCAGCAGGGGTGGCGGGGGAAGAATGAACACTGAAGCTTTCTTT
once	TRBD2	TRBJ2-1	TRBV5-5	CASSLVGRGNEQFF	TGTGCCAGCAGCTTGGTCGGGAGGGGCAATGAGCAGTTCTTC
.	.	TRBJ2-7	TRBV28	CASSEETTRDEQYF	TGTGCCAGCAGCGAGGAAACGACTCGGGACGAGCAGTACTTC
.	TRBD1	TRBJ1-5	TRBV6-1	CASSAGQGWPQHF	TGTGCCAGCAGTGCGGGACAGGGATGGCCCCAGCATTTT
.	.	TRBJ2-2	TRBV30	CAWSPGIPGELFF	TGTGCCTGGAGTCCGGGTATTCCCGGGGAGCTGTTTTTT
once	.	TRBJ1-4	TRBV18	CASSRNRAANEKLFF	TGTGCCAGCTCCCGTAACAGGGCGGCTAATGAAAAACTGTTTTTT
.	TRBD2	TRBJ2-1	TRBV2	CASRTAGGFGNEQFF	TGTGCCAGCAGGACGGCGGGAGGATTCGGCAATGAGCAGTTCTTC
.	.	TRBJ1-1	TRBV29-1	CSVEEQGTDTEAFF	TGCAGCGTTGAAGAGCAGGGCACGGACACTGAAGCTTTCTTT
.	TRBD1	TRBJ2-2	TRBV5-1	CASSLADRGTGELFF	TGCGCCAGCAGCTTGGCGGACAGGGGCACCGGGGAGCTGTTTTTT
.	.	TRBJ2-7	TRBV5-1	CASSLGGPGSYEQYF	TGCGCCAGCAGCTTGGGGGGCCCCGGGAGCTACGAGCAGTACTTC
many	.	TRBJ2-7	TRBV28	CASSFLWEMYHEQYF	TGTGCCAGCAGTTTTTTGTGGGAGATGTACCACGAGCAGTACTTC
.	.	TRBJ1-6	TRBV15	CATSRPTGYNSPLHF	TGTGCCACCAGCAGACCGACAGGCTATAATTCACCCCTCCACTTT
.	.	TRBJ2-3	TRBV2	CASRGDRLPSTDTQYF	TGTGCCAGCAGGGGAGACCGTCTCCCAAGTACAGATACGCAGTATTTT
.	.	TRBJ1-1	TRBV6-5	CASSEGGIEAFF	TGTGCCAGCAGTGAGGGCGGAATTGAAGCTTTCTTT
.	.	TRBJ2-1	TRBV5-1	CASSLGLVNEQFF	TGCGCCAGCAGCTTGGGACTAGTCAATGAGCAGTTCTTC
.	TRBD2	TRBJ2-1	TRBV11-3	CASSLGGLDTDEQFF	TGTGCCAGCAGCTTAGGGGGACTAGATACCGATGAGCAGTTCTTC